Here is one T cell receptor (beta chain) with its context. This record belongs to a study of T cells in tumors after PD-1 blockade. V was shortened by 2 bases and J by 6 bases, with 9 bases between the two germline ends. CDR1 is KGHSH and CDR2 is LQKENI in the germline V gene. This CDR3 has 13 residues. Assay: immunoSEQ multiplex PCR; the TCRdb copy retains only in-frame clones and omits some. The repertoire holds 35,000 or so clones, with 78% as singletons. The V and J genes are TRBV18 and TRBJ2-3, with D tentatively TRBD1 (6 bases). The sample was PBMCs, taken before anti-PD-1 treatment. The clonotype was recovered from a human donor with basal cell carcinoma. CDR3: CASSPVRGDTQYF. Here the CDR3 DNA reads TGTGCCAGCTCACCAGTGAGGGGGGATACGCAGTATTTT.